The TCR beta chain under discussion was sequenced for a study of blood T cell repertoires in COVID-19 (TCRdb year 2020). For the study in its entirety: Samples covering the acute and convalescent phases of COVID-19 were provided by collaborators in the United States, Italy and Spain. The prospective study material was composed of cDNA or gDNA derived from T cells, B-cell-depleted T cells, or PBMCs. Subjects who had been exposed to COVID-19, were actively infected with it, or had recovered from it provided the deeply sampled blood TCRbeta repertoires that made up the dataset. The repertoires were made available in a free public database intended to serve as a resource for research on the immune response to SARS-CoV-2. Samples came from the ongoing ImmuneRACE study (first 160 participants) plus 1,254 subjects from 6 global collaborators. Sample metadata almost always included a de-identified subject ID, COVID-19 status, age in years and sex. Where available, HLA class I and class II types were taken from metadata supplied by the sample provider and were not determined by assay-based typing.

On this clone itself: Its antigen target is currently unknown. Within one base of it there is no much larger clone, and no base qualities were kept.

What the study reported, not specific to this receptor: The amount of clinical and demographic metadata varied by source and participant and was provided uncurated.

There are 15 amino acids in the CDR3, from cysteine to phenylalanine inclusive. Only the CDR3 portion is preserved as DNA: 45 bases, with reading frame beginning at the first base. Germline trimming amounts to 8 bases on V and 0 bases on J, with 9 as the count of junction bases outside the gene matches. Via the germline V gene, CDR1 is MNHEY and CDR2 SVGAGI. TCRbeta CDR3 regions were amplified from genomic DNA by means of the immunoSEQ Assay, a bias-controlled multiplex PCR. The authors' analysis ran thus. The number of nucleated cells in each sample was estimated by amplification of reference gene primers within the assay. To quantify the absolute abundance of each unique TCRbeta CDR3 rearrangement, sequence reads were collapsed and filtered. Productive Simpson clonality was computed per sample as the square root of Simpson's diversity index over productive rearrangements. TCRdb obtained this table from immuneACCESS and retained in-frame rearrangements with V and J assigned. These tables miss some clones; where compared with another copy, unresolved V genes account for less than half of the shortfall, and the remainder is unexplained. V and J calls and clone size are as listed in that table; D and trimming were resolved from the DNA. For this sample the table gives around 130,000 clones, of which roughly 79% were detected only once. The ten largest account for 10% to 14% of the sample.

Whole blood was collected in K2EDTA tubes by collaborating institutions according to the institutions' own protocols. For TCRbeta analysis, collaborators shipped samples in one of three forms: frozen whole blood, isolated PBMCs, or DNA extracted from either of those sample types. The chain uses TRBV6-5 and TRBJ2-7, with TRBD1 identical over 8 junction bases. The source material was peripheral blood. This sequence was found in a human donor in a cohort sampled during active COVID-19. CDR3 loop: CASHPTGASSYEQYF. The sequenced DNA is TGTGCCAGCCATCCGACAGGGGCCAGCTCCTACGAGCAGTACTTC.